These T cell receptor beta chains were read from a single sample in a study of T cell responses to AZD1222 COVID-19 vaccine. Profiling relied on immunoSEQ multiplex PCR, and the TCRdb table lists in-frame clones only, not all of them. Of over 100,000 clones in the sample, approximately 91% are singletons; the top ten hold 18%. The sequences come from peripheral blood, collected on day 0 of AZD1222 vaccination. These receptors all come from an adult in good health. Each CDR3 is given with its conserved first and last residue. D genes are given only for firm matches. Only some rows state a clone size, as once, few, many or a class for expanded clones.

CDR3nt: TGTGCCAGCAGTGAAGGTCATAACACTGAAGCTTTCTTT
CDR3aa: CASSEGHNTEAFF
j_gene: TRBJ1-1
v_gene: TRBV6-1
d_gene: .
abundance: .

CDR3nt: TGTGCCAGCAGCCAAGCGGGGGGGCCGACGACCGGGGAGCTGTTTTTT
CDR3aa: CASSQAGGPTTGELFF
j_gene: TRBJ2-2
v_gene: TRBV3-1/TRBV3-2
d_gene: TRBD2
abundance: .

CDR3nt: TGTGCCTGGAGTGTACGTTTTGGGGGTGTGAACGAGCAGTACTTC
CDR3aa: CAWSVRFGGVNEQYF
j_gene: TRBJ2-7
v_gene: TRBV30
d_gene: .
abundance: .

CDR3nt: TGTGCCAGCAGTTTTTCGCCGCATCCGAGAGTGGAGACCCAGTACTTC
CDR3aa: CASSFSPHPRVETQYF
j_gene: TRBJ2-5
v_gene: TRBV27
d_gene: .
abundance: .

CDR3nt: TGTGCCAGTAGTGTGACAGGGGTCACTGAAGCTTTCTTT
CDR3aa: CASSVTGVTEAFF
j_gene: TRBJ1-1
v_gene: TRBV19
d_gene: TRBD1
abundance: few

CDR3nt: TGCGCCAGCAGCCAAGAAAAACGACGGAACTCCTACGAGCAGTACTTC
CDR3aa: CASSQEKRRNSYEQYF
j_gene: TRBJ2-7
v_gene: TRBV4-1
d_gene: .
abundance: .

CDR3nt: TGTGCCAGCAGCTTTGGGGCGTACGGGCAAACTACGCAGTATTTT
CDR3aa: CASSFGAYGQTTQYF
j_gene: TRBJ2-3
v_gene: TRBV5-4
d_gene: .
abundance: .

CDR3nt: TGTGCCAGCAGCTCCCCACAGGGAGGTACGCAGTATTTT
CDR3aa: CASSSPQGGTQYF
j_gene: TRBJ2-3
v_gene: TRBV9
d_gene: .
abundance: .

CDR3nt: TGCGCCAGCAGCTTGCCTACTGGCTATGGCTACACCTTC
CDR3aa: CASSLPTGYGYTF
j_gene: TRBJ1-2
v_gene: TRBV5-1
d_gene: .
abundance: .

CDR3nt: TGCGCCAGCAGCCCGTTCCGGGACGGGCGTTTGGAGACCCAGTACTTC
CDR3aa: CASSPFRDGRLETQYF
j_gene: TRBJ2-5
v_gene: TRBV4-1
d_gene: .
abundance: .

CDR3nt: TGTGCCAGCAGTTTATTAGGGACACTGAACACCGGGGAGCTGTTTTTT
CDR3aa: CASSLLGTLNTGELFF
j_gene: TRBJ2-2
v_gene: TRBV27
d_gene: .
abundance: .

CDR3nt: TGTGCCAGCAGTCGGGACGATGGGCTGGTTCAGTACTTC
CDR3aa: CASSRDDGLVQYF
j_gene: TRBJ2-4
v_gene: TRBV2
d_gene: .
abundance: .

CDR3nt: TGTGCCAGCTCACCCCCCGGCCCAAGCACTGAAGCTTTCTTT
CDR3aa: CASSPPGPSTEAFF
j_gene: TRBJ1-1
v_gene: TRBV18
d_gene: .
abundance: once

CDR3nt: TGCGCCAGCAGTGAGGCAACAGGGGGATTGGTGGAAAAACTGTTTTTT
CDR3aa: CASSEATGGLVEKLFF
j_gene: TRBJ1-4
v_gene: TRBV10-1
d_gene: TRBD1
abundance: .

CDR3nt: TGTGCCAGCAGTCCAAGGGACTCCTTGCCAGATACGCAGTATTTT
CDR3aa: CASSPRDSLPDTQYF
j_gene: TRBJ2-3
v_gene: TRBV27
d_gene: .
abundance: once

CDR3nt: TGTGCCAGCAGAAGGGACTCTGGCTACACCTTC
CDR3aa: CASRRDSGYTF
j_gene: TRBJ1-2
v_gene: TRBV6-5
d_gene: .
abundance: .

CDR3nt: TGCGCCAGCAGCTTGGCCCTCTTACAACAGGCCTCTGGAAACACCATATATTTT
CDR3aa: CASSLALLQQASGNTIYF
j_gene: TRBJ1-3
v_gene: TRBV5-1
d_gene: .
abundance: once

CDR3nt: TGTGCCTGGAGTGTACTATTGGACAGGGGGCTTGGAAACACCATATATTTT
CDR3aa: CAWSVLLDRGLGNTIYF
j_gene: TRBJ1-3
v_gene: TRBV30
d_gene: TRBD1
abundance: .

CDR3nt: TGCGCCAGCAGTGAGTACAGGGAGTACGAGCAGTACTTC
CDR3aa: CASSEYREYEQYF
j_gene: TRBJ2-7
v_gene: TRBV10-2
d_gene: .
abundance: once

CDR3nt: TGTGCCAGCAGTGGGGGACAGTCTAGTGAGCAGTACTTC
CDR3aa: CASSGGQSSEQYF
j_gene: TRBJ2-7
v_gene: TRBV2
d_gene: TRBD1
abundance: few

CDR3nt: TGCGCCAGCAGCCAAGTGGAGACAGGGACCACCGGGGAGCTGTTTTTT
CDR3aa: CASSQVETGTTGELFF
j_gene: TRBJ2-2
v_gene: TRBV4-1
d_gene: TRBD1
abundance: once

CDR3nt: TGTGCCAGCAGTAAAGGGGTTGTGGAGACCCAGTACTTC
CDR3aa: CASSKGVVETQYF
j_gene: TRBJ2-5
v_gene: TRBV12-3/TRBV12-4
d_gene: .
abundance: few

CDR3nt: TGTGCCAGCAGTGGTACGAACACTGAAGCTTTCTTT
CDR3aa: CASSGTNTEAFF
j_gene: TRBJ1-1
v_gene: TRBV12-3/TRBV12-4
d_gene: .
abundance: .

CDR3nt: TGTGCCAGCAGTGGGACAGGGGGCGCTTTCAGCGAGCAGTACTTC
CDR3aa: CASSGTGGAFSEQYF
j_gene: TRBJ2-7
v_gene: TRBV2
d_gene: TRBD1
abundance: .

CDR3nt: TGTGCCAGCATCCGAAAGTTGGGCCGACAACATTTGGCTAATGAAAAACTGTTTTTT
CDR3aa: CASIRKLGRQHLANEKLFF
j_gene: TRBJ1-4
v_gene: TRBV7-9
d_gene: .
abundance: .

CDR3nt: TGCAGCGCAGCCCCGGGGGGCCGGACTGAAGCTTTCTTT
CDR3aa: CSAAPGGRTEAFF
j_gene: TRBJ1-1
v_gene: TRBV29-1
d_gene: .
abundance: .

CDR3nt: TGTGCCAGCAGCTTGTCCCAGGCTGTGGGTACGCAGTATTTT
CDR3aa: CASSLSQAVGTQYF
j_gene: TRBJ2-3
v_gene: TRBV5-6
d_gene: .
abundance: .

CDR3nt: TGTGCCAGCAGTGAACTAGCGGGGGCTTCCTACGAGCAGTACTTC
CDR3aa: CASSELAGASYEQYF
j_gene: TRBJ2-7
v_gene: TRBV6-1
d_gene: TRBD2
abundance: few

CDR3nt: TGTGCCAGCAGTTTTAATTACGGAAATAGCAATCAGCCCCAGCATTTT
CDR3aa: CASSFNYGNSNQPQHF
j_gene: TRBJ1-5
v_gene: TRBV27
d_gene: .
abundance: .

CDR3nt: TGTGCCAGCGGGACCCCGTTCGGGGCCTACGAGCAGTACTTC
CDR3aa: CASGTPFGAYEQYF
j_gene: TRBJ2-7
v_gene: TRBV27
d_gene: .
abundance: .

CDR3nt: TGTGCCAGCAGCTTAAGAGGGGGCCAGGGGTACAATCAGCCCCAGCATTTT
CDR3aa: CASSLRGGQGYNQPQHF
j_gene: TRBJ1-5
v_gene: TRBV7-8
d_gene: TRBD1
abundance: .

CDR3nt: TGCAGCGTTGCCCCCCAGGGGAAAGGTCAGCCCCAGCATTTT
CDR3aa: CSVAPQGKGQPQHF
j_gene: TRBJ1-5
v_gene: TRBV29-1
d_gene: .
abundance: .

CDR3nt: TGCGCCAGCACCAGCCCTTTAGTGGCTGATGAGCAGTTCTTC
CDR3aa: CASTSPLVADEQFF
j_gene: TRBJ2-1
v_gene: TRBV4-1
d_gene: .
abundance: few

CDR3nt: TGTGCCAGCAGCGGACAGGGTGGTTACGAGCAGTACTTC
CDR3aa: CASSGQGGYEQYF
j_gene: TRBJ2-7
v_gene: TRBV9
d_gene: TRBD1
abundance: .

CDR3nt: TGTGCCAGCAGCTTCTTTCATACTGGCTATGGCTACACCTTC
CDR3aa: CASSFFHTGYGYTF
j_gene: TRBJ1-2
v_gene: TRBV7-6
d_gene: .
abundance: few

CDR3nt: TGCGCCAGCAGCTTGGGGGGACAGAACTACGAGCAGTACTTC
CDR3aa: CASSLGGQNYEQYF
j_gene: TRBJ2-7
v_gene: TRBV5-1
d_gene: TRBD1
abundance: .

CDR3nt: TGTGCCAGCAGGGGGGACAGATCTAACCCTGAAGCTTTCTTT
CDR3aa: CASRGDRSNPEAFF
j_gene: TRBJ1-1
v_gene: TRBV2
d_gene: TRBD1
abundance: .

CDR3nt: TGTGCCAGCAATGGACAGGGGGGGATCGGCAATCAGCCCCAGCATTTT
CDR3aa: CASNGQGGIGNQPQHF
j_gene: TRBJ1-5
v_gene: TRBV2
d_gene: TRBD1
abundance: .

CDR3nt: TGTGCCAGCAGCTTATGGGGGGGTAGCAATCAGCCCCAGCATTTT
CDR3aa: CASSLWGGSNQPQHF
j_gene: TRBJ1-5
v_gene: TRBV7-3
d_gene: .
abundance: .

CDR3nt: TGCGCCAGCAGCCAAGAAAGTCGGAGGCACTATGGCTACACCTTC
CDR3aa: CASSQESRRHYGYTF
j_gene: TRBJ1-2
v_gene: TRBV4-1
d_gene: .
abundance: .

CDR3nt: TGCGCCAGCAGGTGGGGGGAGAACACCGGGGAGCTGTTTTTT
CDR3aa: CASRWGENTGELFF
j_gene: TRBJ2-2
v_gene: TRBV10-2
d_gene: .
abundance: .

CDR3nt: TGTGCCAGCAGCCGGGGAGACAGAAACTATGGCTACACCTTC
CDR3aa: CASSRGDRNYGYTF
j_gene: TRBJ1-2
v_gene: TRBV3-1/TRBV3-2
d_gene: .
abundance: .

CDR3nt: TGTGCCAGCAGAAAGGGTTCAGATACGCAGTATTTT
CDR3aa: CASRKGSDTQYF
j_gene: TRBJ2-3
v_gene: TRBV6-5
d_gene: .
abundance: .